Listed here are 10 T cell receptor beta chains from one sample, sequenced in a study of response to subunit inactivated influenza vaccine. TCRdb fed the RT-PCR reads into MiXCR, producing one record per CDR3 protein. The data show around 570,000 distinct CDR3 sequences, approximately 7.6% seen once. Sequenced material: PBMCs from blood, taken around 2 years after vaccination. These receptors originate from a man aged 50 to 75 who received an inactivated influenza vaccine.

V is TRBV6-1 and J is TRBJ2-5, with TRBD2 identical over 13 bases. The germline CDR1 and CDR2 sequences are MNHNS and SASEGT. The CDR3 totals 16 residues. Unmatched junction bases numbered 9, after V lost 5 bases and J lost 6 bases. CDR3 protein: CASSTLGLAGQQTQYF. The CDR3 DNA follows: TGTGCCAGCAGTACCCTGGGACTAGCGGGGCAACAGACCCAGTACTTC.

This clonotype was counted a few times. The chain couples TRBV20-1 to TRBJ1-1; possible D gene TRBD1, 5 bases. The V end was cut by 0 bases, the J end by 0 bases, with 20 bases between. This CDR3 has 18 residues. Germline values: CDR1 DFQATT, CDR2 SNEGSKA (reference sequence). Here the CDR3 DNA reads TGCAGTGCTAGAGATTGGATAGGGGCAGGGAAGTTGAACACTGAAGCTTTCTTT. Translating it yields CSARDWIGAGKLNTEAFF.

This rearrangement joins TRBV9 to TRBJ1-4, with a weak D call TRBD1 (5 bases). The CDR3 loop spans 15 amino acids. The germline V gene has CDR1 SGDLS and CDR2 YYNGEE. The V and J ends lost 0 bases and 7 bases respectively, with 13 bases between them. The CDR3 DNA is TGTGCCAGCAGCGTAGCTGGGGGAATGGGTGAAAAACTGTTTTTT. Translation gives CASSVAGGMGEKLFF.

This clonotype was counted at least ten times. The chain uses TRBV29-1 and TRBJ2-5, with 8 nucleotides matching TRBD1. CDR1 is SQVTM and CDR2 is ANQGSEA in the germline V gene. V gave up 6 bases and J gave up 4 bases; unmatched junction bases: 7. This CDR3 region has 13 residues. The CDR3 here is CSVYRGNRETQYF. Written as DNA, the CDR3 is TGCAGCGTATACAGGGGGAATAGAGAGACCCAGTACTTC.

The chain uses TRBV29-1 and TRBJ2-7; D is uncertain. CDR1 and CDR2 (germline): SQVTM, ANQGSEA. The CDR3 has 11 amino acids. V lost 3 bases, J lost 6 bases, and 9 bases lay in between. CDR3 sequence reads: CSVDEGIEQYF. CDR3 coding DNA: TGCAGCGTTGATGAAGGCATCGAGCAGTACTTC.

This clonotype was counted only a few times. The chain has TRBV27 and TRBJ2-5; 7 bases map to TRBD1. The CDR3 contains 13 residues. V was pared by 6 bases and J by 5 bases, with 6 bases of the junction left unmatched. The germline gives CDR1 MNHEY, CDR2 SMNVEV (reference sequence). In nucleotides, the CDR3 is TGTGCCAGCAGACTACAGGGGACGGAGACCCAGTACTTC. Protein product: CASRLQGTETQYF.

This clonotype appeared a few times. The chain uses TRBV5-1 and TRBJ2-7; D remains ambiguous. The V end lost 0 bases, the J end lost 3 bases, and 10 bases lay between the germline ends. The CDR3 totals 14 residues. Germline V CDR1 and CDR2: SGHRS, YFSETQ. The CDR3 reads CASSLAVSGYEQYF. CDR3 DNA sequence: TGCGCCAGCAGCTTGGCCGTGTCGGGCTACGAGCAGTACTTC.

This clonotype was picked up a small number of times. The chain couples TRBV20-1 to TRBJ1-1; D remains unclear. This CDR3 comprises 14 residues. The germline V gene encodes CDR1 DFQATT and CDR2 SNEGSKA (reference sequence). Trimming took 6 bases from V and 3 from J, leaving 17 bases between them. For the CDR3, the DNA is TGCAGTGCAACTCCGAGGCTGGTGTACACTGAAGCTTTCTTT. Protein product: CSATPRLVYTEAFF.

This clonotype was seen a handful of times. The chain is built from TRBV4-1 and TRBJ2-7; the match to TRBD1 covers 8 bases. The CDR3 length is 15 residues. Germline lookup yields CDR1 MGHRA and CDR2 YSYEKL. Trimming removed 3 bases from V and 2 bases from J; junction bases left unmatched: 6. CDR3 nucleotides: TGCGCCAGCAGCCAGACCGGGACAGGAGCCTACGAGCAGTACTTC. This translates into CASSQTGTGAYEQYF.

The chain recombines TRBV12-3 or TRBV12-4 with TRBJ2-1, with no clear D. The CDR3 spans 14 residues. V lost 7 bases, J lost 3 bases, and 13 bases lay in between. CDR3 residues: CASTPEAIYNEQFF. The CDR3 DNA reads TGTGCCAGCACCCCGGAAGCGATCTACAATGAGCAGTTCTTC.